These 17 T cell receptor beta chains were sequenced from one sample in a study of control samples from healthy donors and cancer patients (dated by TCRdb to 2019 to 2021). The library was made by the immunoSEQ multiplex PCR assay. TCRdb holds this immuneACCESS table with in-frame rearrangements only. Some clones are missing; in checked studies, unresolved V genes explain under half, and the rest has no known cause. The sample table holds 150,000 to 200,000 clones, of which 90% to 95% were seen once. The leading ten clones occupy about 1.5% of the sample. The sequenced sample was blood. These receptors were taken from a man aged 18 to 30 in good health.

This chain links TRBV7-9 with TRBJ2-6, with 7 bases aligning to TRBD1. In germline, CDR1 is SEHNR, CDR2 FQNEAQ (reference sequence). Unmatched junction bases numbered 6, after V lost 8 bases and J lost 2 bases. The CDR3 runs 15 residues. In nucleotides, the CDR3 is TGTGCCAGCGGTGACAGGGCTACTGGGGCCAACGTCCTGACTTTC. This encodes CASGDRATGANVLTF.

V gene TRBV29-1 combines with J gene TRBJ2-1; 9 bases map to TRBD2. The CDR3 is 13 residues long. V trimming: 7 bases; J trimming: 8 bases; junction bases outside the gene matches: 9. Germline lookup yields CDR1 SQVTM and CDR2 ANQGSEA. CDR3 loop: CSAGLAMGDEQFF. Written as DNA, the CDR3 is TGCAGCGCCGGACTAGCGATGGGCGATGAGCAGTTCTTC.

The chain is built from TRBV11-2 and TRBJ2-1, with 9 bases lining up with TRBD2. CDR3 size: 13 residues. V gave up 5 bases and J gave up 10 bases; unmatched junction bases: 6. Germline loops: CDR1 SGHAT, CDR2 FQNNGV. The CDR3 DNA reads as TGTGCCAGCAGCCCCCTCGCGGGGGGGGAGCAGTTCTTC. This gives the protein CASSPLAGGEQFF.

The rearrangement uses TRBV6-4 and TRBJ2-2; weak D call: TRBD1 (6 bases). V was cut by 6 bases and J by 6 bases, with 11 bases left in between. Germline V lookup: CDR1 MRHNA, CDR2 SNTAGT. The CDR3 has 13 amino acids. CDR3 amino acids: CASSHEGAGELFF. The CDR3, as DNA: TGTGCCAGCAGCCACGAGGGGGCCGGGGAGCTGTTTTTT.

The chain combines TRBV4-1 with TRBJ2-7; 7 nucleotides line up with TRBD1. CDR1 and CDR2 (germline): MGHRA, YSYEKL. The ends lost 1 base at V and 2 bases at J; junction bases unmatched: 17. The CDR3 extends over 19 amino acids. DNA of the CDR3: TGCGCCAGCAGCCAAGGACCGGGACAGTTCAATCAAATAACCTACGAGCAGTACTTC. This codes for CASSQGPGQFNQITYEQYF.

This clone showed up just once. The V gene is TRBV5-4, the J gene TRBJ2-1; no clear D gene. CDR1 is SGHNT, CDR2 YYREEE, per germline (reference sequence). The CDR3 is 14 amino acids. Trimming shortened V by 2 bases and J by 5 bases, and 11 bases separated the two germline ends. The CDR3 DNA reads as TGTGCCAGCAGCTTAGAAACCCCGGACAATGAGCAGTTCTTC. This codes for CASSLETPDNEQFF.

This clone was seen just once. The J gene is TRBJ1-1, the V gene TRBV9, with D tentatively TRBD1 (5 bases). Germline-derived CDR1 and CDR2 are SGDLS and YYNGEE. Trimming shortened V by 3 bases and J by 0 bases, and 9 bases separated the two germline ends. The CDR3 is 14 residues long. The CDR3 bases are TGTGCCAGCAGCGCGACAGCCATGAACACTGAAGCTTTCTTT. Translating gives CASSATAMNTEAFF.

The chain is built from TRBV3-1 (or the pseudogene TRBV3-2) and TRBJ2-5; the match to TRBD1 covers 8 bases. Germline lookup yields CDR1 LGHDT and CDR2 YNNKEL (reference sequence). The CDR3 is 13 residues long. Trimming took 4 bases from V and 3 from J; bases not matched to a gene: 1. The CDR3 region has the DNA TGTGCCAGCAGCCCGGACAGGGAAGAGACCCAGTACTTC. Translating it yields CASSPDREETQYF.

J is TRBJ1-2 and V is TRBV6-5, with TRBD1 matching 10 bases. The J segment lost 7 bases and the V segment lost 5 bases, leaving 7 bases of the junction unmatched. This CDR3 region has 14 residues. The germline CDR1 and CDR2 sequences are MNHEY and SVGAGI. In DNA form, the CDR3 reads TGTGCCAGCAGTAGGGACAGGGGCCCCGGTGGCTACACCTTC. It encodes CASSRDRGPGGYTF.

This sequence joins TRBV3-1 (or the pseudogene TRBV3-2) and TRBJ1-2, with D maybe TRBD1 (5 bases). The V end was cut by 5 bases, the J end by 7 bases, with 20 bases between. This CDR3 region has 15 residues. Germline CDR1 reads LGHDT; CDR2 reads YNNKEL (reference sequence). The CDR3 here is CASSSREKGTGGYTF. CDR3 nucleotides: TGTGCCAGCAGCTCAAGGGAAAAGGGGACCGGTGGCTACACCTTC.

The V and J genes are TRBV24-1 and TRBJ2-7; D is tentatively TRBD1 or TRBD2 (5 bases each). Germline CDR1 is KGHDR and CDR2 is SFDVKD. CDR3 length: 13 amino acids. The ends were cut back, 3 bases at V and 3 bases at J, with 8 bases in the middle. The CDR3 coding sequence is TGTGCCACCAGTGATAGGGACGGCTACGAGCAGTACTTC. This gives the protein CATSDRDGYEQYF.

This chain connects TRBV18 to TRBJ1-5, with D maybe TRBD1 (6 bases). This CDR3 has 12 amino acids. Trimming took 8 bases from V and 4 from J, leaving 9 bases between them. Germline CDR1 and CDR2: KGHSH and LQKENI. CDR3 nucleotides: TGTGCCAGCCGAACAGGGAATCAGCCCCAGCATTTT. It specifies CASRTGNQPQHF.

The rearrangement links TRBV5-4 to TRBJ2-2; D perhaps matches TRBD1 (7 bases). Trimming removed 1 base at V and 4 bases at J, with 14 bases between. The CDR3 contains 16 residues. Germline CDR1 reads SGHNT; CDR2 reads YYREEE (reference sequence). CDR3 bases: TGTGCCAGCAGCTTGCAGGGGGGTAGCATCACCGGGGAGCTGTTTTTT. It yields the protein CASSLQGGSITGELFF.

This clone was counted once. This chain links TRBV24-1 with TRBJ2-3, with D uncertain. The CDR3 is 16 amino acids. Germline V CDR1 and CDR2: KGHDR, SFDVKD. V was shortened by 3 bases and J by 1 base, with 13 bases between the two germline ends. The CDR3 DNA is TGTGCCACCAGTGATCCGGGTCTTAGAGGCACAGATACGCAGTATTTT. This translates into CATSDPGLRGTDTQYF.

The V gene is TRBV5-1, the J gene TRBJ2-5; maybe TRBD2 (5 bases). Germline-derived CDR1 and CDR2 are SGHRS and YFSETQ. The V gene lost 4 bases and the J gene lost 5 bases, with 15 bases spanning the gap. This CDR3 comprises 14 residues. CDR3 nucleotides: TGCGCCAGCAGCCCCAGTTTGGGCGGGGAGACCCAGTACTTC. As protein: CASSPSLGGETQYF.

The genes are TRBV1 and TRBJ2-1; TRBD2 is the table's D call, not checked against the DNA. TRBV1 is marked as a pseudogene. The CDR3 loop spans 19 amino acids. The CDR3 reads CTSSPLSGGRQKTYNEQFF. CDR3 bases: TGCACCAGCAGCCCGCTCAGCGGGGGCCGCCAAAAAACCTACAATGAGCAGTTCTTC.

This rearrangement joins TRBV6-5 to TRBJ2-1, with a possible D match to TRBD2 (7 bases). Per germline, CDR1 MNHEY and CDR2 SVGAGI. The CDR3 has 14 residues. V lost 7 bases and J lost 4, with 14 bases in between. CDR3 loop: CASKPGGPYNEQFF. CDR3 in DNA: TGTGCCAGCAAACCCGGGGGGCCTTACAATGAGCAGTTCTTC.